The next 29 T cell receptor beta chains were all read from a single sample in a study of cytotoxic CD8 clonotypes in ibrutinib-treated CLL. TCRdb's copy holds only in-frame clones and misses some; the assay was immunoSEQ multiplex PCR. The sample has over 120,000 clones; 80% are singletons. The sequencing used PBMCs, collected after 36 months of ibrutinib treatment. These receptors all stem from a human donor with chronic lymphocytic leukemia.

V gene TRBV5-1 combines with J gene TRBJ2-7; TRBD1 or TRBD2 may be the D gene (5 bases each). The length of the CDR3 is 15 residues. Per the germline V gene, CDR1 is SGHRS and CDR2 is YFSETQ. Trimming left V 2 bases short and J 1 base short, with 13 bases between. CDR3 sequence: CASSFLQGPSYEQYF. In DNA, the CDR3 is TGCGCCAGCAGCTTCCTGCAGGGACCTTCCTACGAGCAGTACTTC.

This CDR3 is CASSLLQGGELFF. The CDR3 DNA is TGTGCCAGCAGTTTATTACAAGGCGGGGAGCTGTTTTTT. V gene TRBV27 combines with J gene TRBJ2-2; D gene uncertain. Germline CDR1 MNHEY, CDR2 SMNVEV (reference sequence). The CDR3 sequence is 13 residues long. Trimming cost V 1 base and J 7 bases, with 7 bases left between them.

The genes are TRBV5-6 and TRBJ2-4, with TRBD2 matching 12 bases. The CDR3 length is 17 residues. CDR1 is SGHDT, CDR2 YYEEEE, per germline. Trimming took 4 bases from V and 1 from J; bases not matched to a gene: 6. DNA for the CDR3: TGTGCCAGCAGCCGATTAGGACTAGCGGGGGCCAAAAACATTCAGTACTTC. It encodes CASSRLGLAGAKNIQYF.

This chain uses TRBV28 with TRBJ1-5; unclear D gene. The CDR3 extends over 15 amino acids. V was shortened by 2 bases and J by 0 bases, with 8 bases between the two germline ends. Germline V gene lookup returns CDR1 MDHEN and CDR2 SYDVKM. The CDR3 spells CASSLTISSNQPQHF. The CDR3 bases are TGTGCCAGCAGTTTAACAATTAGTAGCAATCAGCCCCAGCATTTT.

The rearrangement joins TRBV10-3 to TRBJ2-7; no clear D gene. Trimming removed 11 bases at V and 2 bases at J, with 10 bases between. The CDR3 contains 11 residues. The germline gives CDR1 ENHRY, CDR2 SYGVKD. The CDR3 reads CALARAYEQYF. CDR3 sequence (DNA): TGTGCCCTCGCGCGCGCCTACGAGCAGTACTTC.

The chain combines TRBV20-1 with TRBJ1-2; D unclear. The length of the CDR3 is 10 residues. The V and J ends lost 3 bases and 8 bases respectively, with 7 bases between them. CDR1 is DFQATT and CDR2 is SNEGSKA in the germline V gene (reference sequence). CDR3: CSASFGGYTF. CDR3 nucleotides: TGCAGTGCTAGTTTCGGCGGCTACACCTTC.

The chain combines TRBV2 with TRBJ2-3, with 11 bases aligning to TRBD2. The CDR3 consists of 16 residues. The V segment lost 5 bases and the J segment 4 bases; nucleotides outside the gene matches: 8. In germline, CDR1 is SNHLY, CDR2 FYNNEI. The CDR3 bases are TGTGCCAGCAGTTCTCTAGCGGGAGGTGCGGCAGATACGCAGTATTTT. Its translation is CASSSLAGGAADTQYF.

This clone was observed a few times. J is TRBJ1-3 and V is TRBV4-1, with unresolved D. CDR1 MGHRA and CDR2 YSYEKL come from the germline V gene. The CDR3 is 15 amino acids. Trimming took off 0 bases at V and 0 bases at J, with 6 bases between the two ends. This CDR3 reads CASSQEADSGNTIYF. DNA of the CDR3: TGCGCCAGCAGCCAAGAGGCAGACTCTGGAAACACCATATATTTT.

The chain is built from TRBV6-1 and TRBJ2-3; 8 bases agree with TRBD2. CDR1 and CDR2 from the germline V gene are MNHNS and SASEGT. The length of the CDR3 is 13 residues. V gave up 8 bases and J gave up 6 bases; unmatched junction bases: 7. The CDR3 DNA reads TGTGCCAGCGGGGGACTAGTGGTTGATACGCAGTATTTT. Translated, it gives CASGGLVVDTQYF.

J is TRBJ2-1 and V is TRBV15; 10 bases agree with TRBD1. Germline V CDR1 and CDR2: LNHNV, YYDKDF (reference sequence). Losses at the gene ends were 5 bases for V and 6 bases for J; bases not matched to a gene: 7. The CDR3 extends over 15 amino acids. The CDR3 spells CATSFRDRGSNEQFF. As DNA, the CDR3 is TGTGCCACCAGCTTCCGGGACAGGGGTTCCAATGAGCAGTTCTTC.

The V gene is TRBV9, the J gene TRBJ2-1; no reliable D call. Germline assignment: CDR1 SGDLS and CDR2 YYNGEE. The CDR3 runs 16 residues. V lost 4 bases and J 3 bases, leaving 17 bases between the germline ends. CDR3 nucleotides: TGTGCCAGCAGCCGCCGGATTGGAGTTAACTACAATGAGCAGTTCTTC. Translation: CASSRRIGVNYNEQFF.

This chain links TRBV5-4 with TRBJ2-7, with 9 bases fitting TRBD1. Germline trimming cut 1 base from V and 4 bases from J; bases unmatched to any gene: 6. Germline CDR1 SGHNT, CDR2 YYREEE (reference sequence). The CDR3 is 15 residues long. The CDR3 here is CASSLNDRGIYEQYF. The DNA of the CDR3 is TGTGCCAGCAGCTTGAATGACAGGGGGATTTACGAGCAGTACTTC. The full variable domain, in which reference TRBV5-4 and TRBJ2-7 provide the parts outside the CDR3, is ETGVTQSPTHLIKTRGQQVTLRCSSQSGHNTVSWYQQALGQGPQFIFQYYREEENGRGNFPPRFSGLQFPNYSSELNVNALELDDSALYLCASSLNDRGIYEQYFGPGTRLTVT.

The chain recombines TRBV2 with TRBJ2-3; 14 bases map to TRBD2. The germline gives CDR1 SNHLY, CDR2 FYNNEI. V trimming: 5 bases; J trimming: 4 bases; junction bases outside the gene matches: 5. This CDR3 contains 16 residues. CDR3 protein: CASSPGLAGVADTQYF. The CDR3 DNA is TGTGCCAGCAGTCCGGGACTAGCGGGAGTCGCAGATACGCAGTATTTT.

This clone was counted only a few times. This chain links TRBV7-8 with TRBJ1-5, with 8 bases matching TRBD1. The CDR3 covers 14 residues. Germline V gene lookup returns CDR1 SGHVS and CDR2 FQNEAQ. Unmatched junction bases numbered 7, after V lost 7 bases and J lost 5 bases. The CDR3, as DNA: TGTGCCAGCACCTTGACACAGGGGGATCAGCCCCAGCATTTT. Protein sequence: CASTLTQGDQPQHF.

V usage is TRBV28 and J usage is TRBJ2-7; D perhaps matches TRBD1 (6 bases). Germline V gene sequence: CDR1 MDHEN, CDR2 SYDVKM. V dropped 6 bases and J dropped 2 bases, with 14 bases sitting between them. This CDR3 is 14 amino acids long. CDR3 nucleotide sequence: TGTGCCAGCAGCGATCCGGGACACGCCTACGAGCAGTACTTC. This codes for CASSDPGHAYEQYF.

The chain links TRBV18 to TRBJ1-4, with 9 bases identical to TRBD1. The CDR3 runs to 14 residues. V shed 3 bases, J shed 6 bases, and the junction held 2 bases outside the gene matches. The germline gives CDR1 KGHSH, CDR2 LQKENI. CDR3 protein: CASSPGQGYEKLFF. The CDR3 coding sequence is TGTGCCAGCTCACCGGGACAGGGTTATGAAAAACTGTTTTTT.

The chain combines TRBV2 with TRBJ2-2; 8 bases align to TRBD1. Looked up from germline, CDR1 is SNHLY and CDR2 is FYNNEI. Unmatched junction bases numbered 8, after V lost 11 bases and J lost 0 bases. The CDR3 extends over 15 amino acids. The CDR3 loop reads CARGDRPSNTGELFF. Written as DNA, the CDR3 is TGTGCCCGAGGGGACAGGCCCTCGAACACCGGGGAGCTGTTTTTT.

This chain connects TRBV13 to TRBJ2-5; TRBD2 agrees at 8 bases. CDR3 length: 17 residues. Germline V gives CDR1 PRHDT, CDR2 FYEKMQ (reference sequence). V gave up 2 bases and J gave up 3 bases; unmatched junction bases: 11. The CDR3: CASSLLGPAGVEETQYF. CDR3 DNA: TGTGCCAGCAGCTTATTGGGGCCAGCGGGAGTTGAAGAGACCCAGTACTTC.

This chain connects TRBV27 to TRBJ1-5, with D possibly matching TRBD1 (5 bases). The CDR3 length is 19 residues. Germline loops: CDR1 MNHEY, CDR2 SMNVEV (reference sequence). V was cut by 1 base and J by 0 bases, with 19 bases left in between. As DNA, the CDR3 is TGTGCCAGCAGTTTATGGGGTCAGGGCGGAGGGTATAGCAATCAGCCCCAGCATTTT. The encoded protein is CASSLWGQGGGYSNQPQHF.

This chain uses TRBV10-1 with TRBJ1-2; D perhaps matches TRBD1 (5 bases). The CDR3 is 13 residues long. The germline gives CDR1 WNHNN, CDR2 SYGVQD (reference sequence). V dropped 6 bases and J dropped 7 bases, with 15 bases sitting between them. In DNA, the CDR3 is TGCGCCAGCAGCCCCGGGACCCGCGCTGGCTACACCTTC. It yields the protein CASSPGTRAGYTF.

The chain carries TRBV15 and TRBJ1-5; TRBD1 matches at 9 bases. In germline, CDR1 is LNHNV, CDR2 YYDKDF (reference sequence). The CDR3 has 17 amino acids. Germline trimming cut 5 bases from V and 0 bases from J; bases unmatched to any gene: 8. Here the CDR3 DNA reads TGTGCCACCAGCTCAACCGGGACAGGGATTAGCAATCAGCCCCAGCATTTT. Residues: CATSSTGTGISNQPQHF.

The chain has TRBV10-2 and TRBJ1-6, with D perhaps TRBD1 (6 bases). The V and J ends lost 6 bases and 6 bases respectively, with 12 bases between them. Germline V lookup: CDR1 WSHSY, CDR2 SAAADI. This CDR3 comprises 14 residues. The CDR3 DNA reads as TGCGCCAGCAGACCCACAGGGCGTAATTCACCCCTCCACTTT. It specifies CASRPTGRNSPLHF.

The chain uses TRBV18 and TRBJ1-2; D possibly corresponds to TRBD1 (6 bases). CDR1 and CDR2 (germline): KGHSH, LQKENI. Trimming removed 3 bases from V and 4 bases from J, with 15 bases in between. The CDR3 sequence is 15 residues long. The CDR3 loop is CASSPESGGGYGYTF. The CDR3 bases are TGTGCCAGCTCACCGGAGTCGGGGGGCGGCTATGGCTACACCTTC.

The V call is TRBV5-4, the J call TRBJ2-4, with D possibly TRBD2 on 7 matching bases. Germline CDR1 and CDR2: SGHNT and YYREEE (reference sequence). The CDR3 totals 13 residues. Trimming pared 2 bases from V and 5 bases from J, leaving 8 bases between. CDR3 residues: CASSLGGENIQYF. DNA for the CDR3: TGTGCCAGCAGCTTAGGGGGGGAAAACATTCAGTACTTC.

The CDR3: CASSGDQGGDTQYF. CDR3 coding DNA: TGTGCCAGCAGTGGCGACCAGGGAGGGGATACGCAGTATTTT. The chain has TRBV6-5 and TRBJ2-3; 7 nucleotides agree with TRBD2. The CDR3 contains 14 residues. Trimming cost V 5 bases and J 6 bases; bases outside gene matches: 8. Germline CDR1 MNHEY, CDR2 SVGAGI.

The CDR3 coding sequence is TGCGCCAGCAGCCAACAAAGGGGCTATGGCTACACCTTC. Its protein is CASSQQRGYGYTF. The gene calls are TRBV4-1 and TRBJ1-2, with a possible D match to TRBD1 (5 bases). V lost 2 bases and J lost 4, with 8 bases in between. Germline-derived CDR1 and CDR2 are MGHRA and YSYEKL. The CDR3 loop spans 13 amino acids.

The V gene is TRBV6-1, the J gene TRBJ1-4; a weak D match, TRBD1 (5 bases). Germline lookup yields CDR1 MNHNS and CDR2 SASEGT. The CDR3 is 16 amino acids. The ends were cut back, 1 base at V and 8 bases at J, with 17 bases in the middle. CDR3 in amino acids: CASSEGWRGAREKLFF. In DNA, the CDR3 is TGTGCCAGCAGTGAAGGGTGGAGGGGCGCAAGAGAAAAACTGTTTTTT.

Only one count was recorded for this clone. The chain couples TRBV11-2 to TRBJ2-5, with D perhaps TRBD1 (6 bases). From germline, CDR1 is SGHAT and CDR2 FQNNGV. The ends were cut back, 0 bases at V and 4 bases at J, with 12 bases in the middle. This CDR3 has 15 residues. CDR3 loop: CASSLDFWGRETQYF. DNA of the CDR3: TGTGCCAGCAGCTTAGATTTTTGGGGGCGAGAGACCCAGTACTTC.

The chain joins TRBV15 to TRBJ2-7, with a tentative D call TRBD1 (6 bases). Germline values: CDR1 LNHNV, CDR2 YYDKDF (reference sequence). V lost 3 bases and J lost 3, with 18 bases in between. The CDR3 is 16 amino acids. The chain's CDR3 is CATSRQGLALHYEQYF. The CDR3 coding sequence is TGTGCCACCAGCAGGCAGGGGTTGGCATTGCACTACGAGCAGTACTTC.